This entry describes one T cell receptor (beta chain). These data come from a study of blood T cell repertoires in COVID-19. The data were produced by immunoSEQ multiplex PCR, yet TCRdb's version contains in-frame clones alone and is incomplete. The table shows approximately 180,000 clones, with nearly 80% occurring only once. Germline CDR1 and CDR2: LGHNA and YNFKEQ. Losses at the gene ends were 5 bases for V and 4 bases for J; bases not matched to a gene: 9. This CDR3 spans 15 amino acids. The chain recombines TRBV4-2 with TRBJ1-1, with TRBD1 matching over 8 bases. The TCR comes from a woman aged 70-85 years with acute or convalescent COVID-19. The sample was peripheral blood. DNA of the CDR3: TGTGCCAGCAGCAACGGACAGGGCTGGGGCACTGAAGCTTTCTTT. This sequence encodes CASSNGQGWGTEAFF.